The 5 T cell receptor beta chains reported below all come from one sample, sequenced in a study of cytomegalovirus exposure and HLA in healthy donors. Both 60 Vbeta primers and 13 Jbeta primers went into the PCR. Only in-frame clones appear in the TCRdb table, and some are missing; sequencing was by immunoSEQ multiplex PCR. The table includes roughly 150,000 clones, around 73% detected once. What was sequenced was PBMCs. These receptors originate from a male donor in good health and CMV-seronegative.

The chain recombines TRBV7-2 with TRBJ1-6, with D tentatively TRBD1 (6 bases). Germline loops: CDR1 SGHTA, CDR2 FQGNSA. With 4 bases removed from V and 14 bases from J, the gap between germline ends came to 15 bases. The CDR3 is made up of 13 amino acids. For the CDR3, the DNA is TGTGCCAGCAGCTGGGGGACACCCACCACCCTCCACTTT. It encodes CASSWGTPTTLHF.

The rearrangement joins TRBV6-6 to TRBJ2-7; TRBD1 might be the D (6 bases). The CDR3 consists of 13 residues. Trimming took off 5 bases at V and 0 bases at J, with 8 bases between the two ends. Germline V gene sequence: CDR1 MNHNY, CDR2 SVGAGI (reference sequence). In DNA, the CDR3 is TGTGCCAGCAGTCGCAGGGGCTCCTACGAGCAGTACTTC. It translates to CASSRRGSYEQYF.

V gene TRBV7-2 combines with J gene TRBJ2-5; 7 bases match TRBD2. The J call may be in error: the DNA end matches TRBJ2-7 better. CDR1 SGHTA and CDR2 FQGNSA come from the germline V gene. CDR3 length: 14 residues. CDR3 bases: TGTGCCAGCAGCTTAGCGGGAGGGCCCCACGAGCAGTACTTC. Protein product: CASSLAGGPHEQYF.

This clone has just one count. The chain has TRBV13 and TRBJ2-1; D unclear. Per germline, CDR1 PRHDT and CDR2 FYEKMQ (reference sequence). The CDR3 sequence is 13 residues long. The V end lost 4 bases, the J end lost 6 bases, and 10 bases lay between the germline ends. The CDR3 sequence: CASSSLVINEQFF. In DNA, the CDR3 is TGTGCCAGCAGCTCCCTAGTGATCAATGAGCAGTTCTTC.

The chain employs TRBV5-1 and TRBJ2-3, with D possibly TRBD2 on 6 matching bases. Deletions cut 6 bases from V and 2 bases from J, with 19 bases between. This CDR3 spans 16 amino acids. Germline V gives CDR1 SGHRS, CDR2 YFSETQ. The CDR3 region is CASKRGTSGPTDTQYF. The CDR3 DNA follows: TGCGCCAGCAAACGGGGGACTTCCGGACCCACAGATACGCAGTATTTT.